This T cell receptor (beta chain) appears in the sequencing data of a study of blood T cell repertoires in COVID-19. CDR1 is LNHDA and CDR2 is SQIVND in the germline V gene (reference sequence). This CDR3 has 12 amino acids. The V gene end was trimmed by 6 bases and the J gene end by 3 bases; junction bases not matched to a gene: 1. Original methodology: For nucleated cells, counts were estimated from reference gene primer amplification. The assay was immunoSEQ multiplex PCR, and TCRdb's table has in-frame clones only and misses some. Clonal size and the V and J genes are those of that table, whereas D and trimming came from the DNA. This sample carries about 480,000 clones, roughly 85% of them seen once, and the ten largest clones take about 2.1%. Participant reports of clinical history set cohort assignment.

The sample consisted of PBMCs or T cells enriched from blood (not recorded which). The chain links TRBV19 to TRBJ1-1; 7 nucleotides agree with TRBD1. This TCR was recovered from a woman aged 18-29 years with acute COVID-19. The CDR3 bases are TGTGCCAGTAGCGACAGGGACACTGAAGCTTTCTTT. It yields the protein CASSDRDTEAFF.